These 19 T cell receptor beta chains share one sample of origin, sequenced in a study of blood T cell repertoires in COVID-19. Clones were read by immunoSEQ multiplex PCR, and TCRdb kept only the in-frame ones, dropping some. The sample records 200,000 to 250,000 clones, around 84% being singletons. The sample comprised peripheral blood. These receptors were obtained from a woman aged 70-85 years with active or convalescent COVID-19.

This rearrangement joins TRBV5-4 to TRBJ2-5, with D uncertain. Germline assignment: CDR1 SGHNT and CDR2 YYREEE (reference sequence). V shed 0 bases and J shed 1 base, with 4 bases lying between them. The CDR3 extends over 13 amino acids. In DNA form, the CDR3 reads TGTGCCAGCAGCTTGGACTTCCAAGAGACCCAGTACTTC. This translates into CASSLDFQETQYF.

The chain is built from TRBV27 and TRBJ1-2; the match to TRBD1 covers 12 bases. Germline V gene lookup returns CDR1 MNHEY and CDR2 SMNVEV (reference sequence). V shed 8 bases and J 2 bases; nucleotides not matched to a gene: 9. This CDR3 has 16 amino acids. This CDR3 reads CASRSGTGGWNYGYTF. CDR3 in DNA: TGTGCCAGCCGATCCGGGACAGGGGGCTGGAACTATGGCTACACCTTC.

The CDR3 region is CASSFQGARTEAFF. The CDR3 DNA is TGTGCCAGCAGCTTTCAGGGGGCAAGGACTGAAGCTTTCTTT. The genes are TRBV7-8 and TRBJ1-1; 8 nucleotides line up with TRBD1. The V gene's germline CDR1 is SGHVS and CDR2 FQNEAQ. CDR3 size: 14 residues. V was pared by 3 bases and J by 5 bases, with 5 bases of the junction left unmatched.

The chain employs TRBV28 and TRBJ2-5, with D possibly TRBD1 on 5 matching bases. V lost 3 bases and J 7 bases, leaving 9 bases between the germline ends. CDR1 and CDR2 (germline): MDHEN, SYDVKM. The length of the CDR3 is 12 residues. CDR3 coding DNA: TGTGCCAGCAGTTTGGGCCAGGGGACCCAGTACTTC. Translating gives CASSLGQGTQYF.

This sequence joins TRBV19 and TRBJ1-1, with D unresolved. Trimming took off 5 bases at V and 6 bases at J, with 16 bases between the two ends. Germline CDR1 and CDR2: LNHDA and SQIVND (reference sequence). This CDR3 spans 14 amino acids. The CDR3 is CASSGGGEVAEAFF. CDR3 bases: TGTGCCAGTAGTGGAGGTGGCGAGGTAGCTGAAGCTTTCTTT.

The chain couples TRBV19 to TRBJ2-2; TRBD1 is a possible D gene (5 bases). The V end was cut by 4 bases, the J end by 5 bases, with 11 bases between. Germline V gives CDR1 LNHDA, CDR2 SQIVND (reference sequence). CDR3 length equals 14 residues. CDR3 region: CASSRAGQTGELFF. The CDR3 coding sequence is TGTGCCAGTAGTAGGGCAGGGCAAACCGGGGAGCTGTTTTTT.

The chain carries TRBV9 and TRBJ1-1; no definite D call. This CDR3 is built from 12 residues. Germline CDR1 reads SGDLS; CDR2 reads YYNGEE. V was shortened by 3 bases and J by 0 bases, with 3 bases between the two germline ends. The DNA for the CDR3 is TGTGCCAGCAGCGCCATGAACACTGAAGCTTTCTTT. Translation: CASSAMNTEAFF.

This clone came up a few times. The DNA of the CDR3 is TGTGCCAGCAGCTTGCAGGACAGAAACACCATATATTTT. Translated, it gives CASSLQDRNTIYF. This chain connects TRBV7-2 to TRBJ1-3, with D maybe TRBD1 (5 bases). The CDR3 runs 13 residues. Germline CDR1 is SGHTA and CDR2 is FQGNSA. Deletions cut 3 bases from V and 5 bases from J, with 8 bases between.

This chain joins TRBV5-8 and TRBJ1-1; D is possibly TRBD1 (5 bases). Trimming left V 2 bases short and J 3 bases short, with 17 bases between. The CDR3 length is 16 residues. From germline, CDR1 is SGHTS and CDR2 YDEGEE. Here the CDR3 reads CASSFWREGTHTEAFF. The CDR3 region has the DNA TGTGCCAGCAGCTTTTGGAGGGAGGGGACGCACACTGAAGCTTTCTTT.

The chain employs TRBV5-4 and TRBJ2-1; TRBD1 is a possible D gene (6 bases). CDR3 size: 14 residues. Trimming cost V 4 bases and J 5 bases, with 13 bases left between them. Per germline, CDR1 SGHNT and CDR2 YYREEE (reference sequence). Written as DNA, the CDR3 is TGTGCCAGCAGCATTCCAGGGGCCCACAATGAGCAGTTCTTC. It is translated as CASSIPGAHNEQFF.

The chain joins TRBV6-6 to TRBJ2-3, with D possibly being TRBD1 (5 bases). This CDR3 has 14 residues. Trimming shortened V by 6 bases and J by 2 bases, and 12 bases separated the two germline ends. Germline-derived CDR1 and CDR2 are MNHNY and SVGAGI (reference sequence). The CDR3: CASRASDNTDTQYF. The CDR3 nucleotides are TGTGCCAGCAGGGCCTCGGACAACACAGATACGCAGTATTTT.

The chain uses TRBV5-1 and TRBJ1-2, with D uncertain. V was shortened by 3 bases and J by 8 bases, with 17 bases between the two germline ends. Per germline, CDR1 SGHRS and CDR2 YFSETQ. The length of the CDR3 is 14 residues. The chain's CDR3 is CASSSSGGEEGYTF. CDR3 in DNA: TGCGCCAGCAGCTCCTCGGGTGGTGAGGAGGGCTACACCTTC.

This sequence joins TRBV19 and TRBJ2-5; D gene ambiguous. Per germline, CDR1 LNHDA and CDR2 SQIVND (reference sequence). This CDR3 is 14 amino acids long. V was clipped by 7 bases and J by 2 bases, with 14 bases between them. CDR3 DNA sequence: TGTGCCAGTAAGCCCCAACGGAGTCAAGAGACCCAGTACTTC. Amino acid sequence: CASKPQRSQETQYF. The variable domain in full, with the rest retrieved from reference TRBV19 and TRBJ2-5, is DGGITQSPKYLFRKEGQNVTLSCEQNLNHDAMYWYRQDPGQGLRLIYYSQIVNDFQKGDIAEGYSVSREKKESFPLTVTSAQKNPTAFYLCASKPQRSQETQYFGPGTRLLVL.

The chain links TRBV18 to TRBJ1-2, with 9 bases fitting TRBD1. Germline assignment: CDR1 KGHSH and CDR2 LQKENI. The CDR3 is 13 residues long. V was clipped by 2 bases and J by 8 bases; unmatched bases: 3. The CDR3 region has the DNA TGTGCCAGCTCACCAGGACAGGGGCTAGGCTACACCTTC. Amino acids: CASSPGQGLGYTF. The full variable domain, in which reference TRBV18 and TRBJ1-2 provide the parts outside the CDR3, is NAGVMQNPRHLVRRRGQEARLRCSPMKGHSHVYWYRQLPEEGLKFMVYLQKENIIDESGMPKERFSAEFPKEGPSILRIQQVVRGDSAAYFCASSPGQGLGYTFGSGTRLTVV.

This sequence joins TRBV6-5 and TRBJ2-7; no definite D call. V lost 11 bases, J lost 2 bases, and 16 bases lay in between. Germline V gives CDR1 MNHEY, CDR2 SVGAGI. The CDR3 covers 13 residues. CDR3 nucleotide sequence: TGTGCCGGATCGACCCACACAGCCTACGAGCAGTACTTC. It codes for CAGSTHTAYEQYF.

This chain links TRBV10-2 with TRBJ1-2; 7 bases align to TRBD1. Per germline, CDR1 WSHSY and CDR2 SAAADI. After removal of 3 bases from V and 5 bases from J, the junction contained 9 bases not matched to a gene. This CDR3 contains 15 residues. The CDR3 DNA reads as TGCGCCAGCAGTGAATCGCGGACAGGAAATTATGGCTACACCTTC. As protein: CASSESRTGNYGYTF.

This sequence joins TRBV7-2 and TRBJ1-3; no clear D gene. This CDR3 is 14 amino acids long. The germline V and J ends were trimmed by 4 bases and 0 bases, with 7 bases remaining between them. Germline loops: CDR1 SGHTA, CDR2 FQGNSA. The CDR3 sequence is CASSYESSGNTIYF. DNA for the CDR3: TGTGCCAGCAGCTACGAGAGCTCTGGAAACACCATATATTTT.

This rearrangement joins TRBV5-4 to TRBJ1-3; D uncertain. The CDR3 length is 15 residues. Trimming removed 4 bases from V and 0 bases from J, with 11 bases in between. The germline gives CDR1 SGHNT, CDR2 YYREEE (reference sequence). The CDR3 bases are TGTGCCAGCAGCCCGCGGGGATTCTCTGGAAACACCATATATTTT. Translated: CASSPRGFSGNTIYF.

The sample holds a few counts of this clone. At one end the junction does not follow the germline gene, possibly because of a read error. CDR3 amino acids: CASSSSTGPNRF. The CDR3 DNA follows: TGTGCCAGCAGTTCATCAACAGGACCCAACCGTTTC. The chain couples TRBV27 to TRBJ1-2, with a tentative D call TRBD1 (5 bases). Germline CDR1 and CDR2: MNHEY and SMNVEV (reference sequence). This CDR3 region has 12 residues.